This is a list of T cell receptor beta chains from one sample in a study of graft-versus-host responses after intestinal transplantation. Their antigens are not known. The data were produced by immunoSEQ multiplex PCR, yet TCRdb's version contains in-frame clones alone and is incomplete. The sample contains roughly 92,000 clones, roughly 90% of which appear only once. The sequenced sample was unstimulated CD4+ T cells sorted from spleen or lymph node cells, obtained before intestinal transplant. The receptors derive from a human donor who received an intestinal transplant. CDR3s include the opening cysteine and the closing phenylalanine or tryptophan.

15	TRBJ1-1	TRBV6-5	CASGPRDRGNTEAFF
14	TRBJ2-3	TRBV11-3	CASSLRGGTDTQYF
17	TRBJ2-1	TRBV4-2	CASSQQVSGGYYNEQFF
14	TRBJ1-4	TRBV2	CATDDRPTNEKLFF
16	TRBJ1-5	TRBV4-2	CASSQGSGSGGQPQHF
13	TRBJ1-3	TRBV29-1	CSVPGSSGNTIYF
17	TRBJ2-7	TRBV15	CATSNPPGPGSAYEQYF
14	TRBJ1-1	TRBV11-2	CASSLTVRLSEAFF
13	TRBJ2-7	TRBV12-2	CASRGGPTYEQYF
14	TRBJ1-2	TRBV6-1	CASSQTQGNYGYTF
14	TRBJ1-6	TRBV13	CASSGDRGNSPLHF
14	TRBJ1-5	TRBV6-5	CASSRSGGNQPQHF
15	TRBJ2-7	TRBV27	CASSLLAGEGYEQYF
15	TRBJ1-2	TRBV9	CASSVRGGQGAGYTF
15	TRBJ2-7	TRBV19	CASRKWTGVGYEQYF
15	TRBJ1-2	TRBV7-3	CASSPDRRGRGGYTF
15	TRBJ1-6	TRBV27	CASTRPGQGNSPLHF
15	TRBJ2-1	TRBV6-5	CASSYGRGGRSEQFF
11	TRBJ1-1	TRBV2	CASTGDTEAFF
14	TRBJ1-1	TRBV5-1	CASSVVTGNTEAFF
13	TRBJ1-1	TRBV2	CASSDSKNTEAFF
15	TRBJ2-7	TRBV6-1	CASSGSRAGFHEQYF
15	TRBJ2-7	TRBV11-3	CASSHREGPTYEQYF
15	TRBJ1-5	TRBV6-1	CASSRRDRLDQPQHF
15	TRBJ1-1	TRBV27	CASRQDLLMNTEAFF
14	TRBJ1-2	TRBV6-5	CASSYPRGIYGYTF
15	TRBJ2-7	TRBV5-6	CASSFGGRPSYEQYF
12	TRBJ1-1	TRBV14	CASSQDSGEAFF
14	TRBJ1-3	TRBV5-6	CASSPISVGNTIYF
14	TRBJ1-5	TRBV5-1	CASRKDSSNQPQHF
14	TRBJ2-2	TRBV6-5	CASTKHANTGELFF
17	TRBJ2-5	TRBV7-2	CASSPGQGNPYQETQYF
15	TRBJ2-7	TRBV9	CASSGSGGTSYEQYF
15	TRBJ2-7	TRBV6-1	CASSGPGQGSYEQYF
12	TRBJ2-5	TRBV7-6	CASSLARETQYF
13	TRBJ1-2	TRBV19	CASSMGQGDGYTF
15	TRBJ1-1	TRBV2	CASSSRRGLNTEAFF
14	TRBJ2-5	TRBV5-1	CASSGGTYQETQYF
15	TRBJ2-3	TRBV4-1	CASSLTGEPADTQYF